One sample yielded the 30 T cell receptor beta chains listed below, sequenced in a study of beta chain features in type 1 diabetes. Study results and limitations: All four CD4+ subsets of Type 1 diabetes patients contained TCRB CDR3s that were moderately but significantly shorter.

Which antigens these TCRs recognize remains unknown. Of the isolated RNA, all was reverse transcribed, and so the sequenced material was expressed TCRB transcripts. Profiling relied on immunoSEQ multiplex PCR, and the TCRdb table lists in-frame clones only, not all of them. The sample lists some 640,000 clones, about 14% seen once, with approximately 0.043% in the top ten. Sequencing used naive CD4+ T cells from blood. These receptor sequences come from a man between 18 and 35 years old with type 1 diabetes.

The sample holds a few counts of this clone. This chain links TRBV4-1 with TRBJ2-4; 7 nucleotides agree with TRBD1. The V segment lost 1 base and the J segment 5 bases; nucleotides outside the gene matches: 5. This CDR3 comprises 15 residues. The germline gives CDR1 MGHRA, CDR2 YSYEKL. CDR3 residues: CASSQGLQGENIQYF. As DNA, the CDR3 is TGCGCCAGCAGCCAAGGGTTGCAGGGGGAAAACATTCAGTACTTC.

This clone was observed a few times. The rearrangement joins TRBV28 to TRBJ1-2; unclear D gene. Germline V CDR1 and CDR2: MDHEN, SYDVKM. The length of the CDR3 is 11 residues. Trimming shortened V by 7 bases and J by 2 bases, and 5 bases separated the two germline ends. CDR3: CASNGNYGYTF. CDR3 sequence (DNA): TGTGCCAGCAACGGGAACTATGGCTACACCTTC.

The genes are TRBV15 and TRBJ1-4; D remains unclear. The V gene lost 0 bases and the J gene lost 7 bases, with 21 bases spanning the gap. Per germline, CDR1 LNHNV and CDR2 YYDKDF (reference sequence). This CDR3 spans 18 amino acids. CDR3 loop: CATSRDLRGPGPVEKLFF. CDR3 DNA: TGTGCCACCAGCAGAGATCTACGGGGTCCCGGGCCAGTTGAAAAACTGTTTTTT.

This clone appeared a few times. The chain links TRBV2 to TRBJ1-2; D remains ambiguous. The V and J ends lost 8 bases and 9 bases respectively, with 16 bases between them. This CDR3 has 12 amino acids. The germline gives CDR1 SNHLY, CDR2 FYNNEI. The CDR3 protein is CASQAEGVRYTF. Written as DNA, the CDR3 is TGTGCCAGCCAAGCAGAGGGTGTTCGCTACACCTTC.

This clone was seen only a few times. The chain is built from TRBV2 and TRBJ1-5, with D tentatively TRBD1 (6 bases). CDR1 SNHLY and CDR2 FYNNEI come from the germline V gene. V gave up 3 bases and J gave up 2 bases, with 11 bases separating them. CDR3 length: 15 amino acids. The DNA for the CDR3 is TGTGCCAGCAGTGAGCTACAGGGAGGCAATCAGCCCCAGCATTTT. It encodes CASSELQGGNQPQHF.

The gene calls are TRBV28 and TRBJ1-1, with D unresolved. Germline lookup yields CDR1 MDHEN and CDR2 SYDVKM. The CDR3 consists of 14 residues. V lost 5 bases and J 3 bases, leaving 13 bases between the germline ends. CDR3 amino acids: CASSLRLDDTEAFF. The CDR3 DNA follows: TGTGCCAGCAGTCTACGACTGGACGACACTGAAGCTTTCTTT.

This clone was seen more than once but under ten times. V gene TRBV21-1 combines with J gene TRBJ2-7; TRBD1 is taken as the D call from the table, unchecked against the DNA. TRBV21-1 is designated a pseudogene. The CDR3 totals 14 residues. The CDR3 DNA reads as TGTGCCAGCAGCAATTGGGACAGGGCCTACGAGCAGTACTTC. Translating gives CASSNWDRAYEQYF.

The table lists this clone with a few counts. The gene calls are TRBV18 and TRBJ2-3, with D possibly being TRBD2 (6 bases). CDR3 length: 16 amino acids. CDR1 and CDR2 (germline): KGHSH, LQKENI. Trimming removed 4 bases at V and 1 base at J, with 15 bases between. CDR3 loop: CASSRGSGPGTDTQYF. CDR3 bases: TGTGCCAGCTCACGCGGCAGCGGGCCTGGCACAGATACGCAGTATTTT.

This chain links TRBV5-1 with TRBJ1-1; possibly TRBD1 for D (5 bases). The CDR3 spans 15 residues. CDR1 is SGHRS, CDR2 YFSETQ, per germline. The V gene lost 0 bases and the J gene lost 3 bases, with 12 bases spanning the gap. The CDR3 region is CASSLVGVRDTEAFF. The CDR3 DNA reads as TGCGCCAGCAGCTTGGTGGGGGTCCGAGACACTGAAGCTTTCTTT.

This chain uses TRBV30 with TRBJ2-6; TRBD1 agrees at 9 bases. Germline lookup yields CDR1 GTSNPN and CDR2 SVGIG (reference sequence). Unmatched junction bases numbered 5, after V lost 4 bases and J lost 4 bases. The CDR3 runs to 15 residues. CDR3 in DNA: TGTGCCTGGACCGACAGGGGGGCCGGGGCCAACGTCCTGACTTTC. This codes for CAWTDRGAGANVLTF.

This clone was seen a few times. The chain links TRBV30 to TRBJ2-1; D not certain. The CDR3 length is 14 residues. V dropped 2 bases and J dropped 0 bases, with 8 bases sitting between them. CDR1 and CDR2 (germline): GTSNPN, SVGIG (reference sequence). CDR3 region: CAWSPESSYNEQFF. In DNA, the CDR3 is TGTGCCTGGAGTCCCGAGAGCTCCTACAATGAGCAGTTCTTC.

This clone was seen a few times. This chain connects TRBV5-1 to TRBJ1-2; no clear D gene. The CDR3 consists of 13 residues. V gave up 0 bases and J gave up 8 bases, with 11 bases separating them. Germline V lookup: CDR1 SGHRS, CDR2 YFSETQ. The CDR3 DNA sequence: TGCGCCAGCAGCTTGGAGGAACCGCTCGGCTACACCTTC. This gives the protein CASSLEEPLGYTF. Combining the CDR3 with reference TRBV5-1 and TRBJ1-2 gives the whole variable domain KAGVTQTPRYLIKTRGQQVTLSCSPISGHRSVSWYQQTPGQGLQFLFEYFSETQRNKGNFPGRFSGRQFSNSRSEMNVSTLELGDSALYLCASSLEEPLGYTFGSGTRLTVV.

This clone was seen only a few times. The same CDR3 is also encoded by other DNA sequences in this sample. This chain links TRBV9 with TRBJ2-2; D uncertain. V was cut by 2 bases and J by 0 bases, with 5 bases left in between. Germline assignment: CDR1 SGDLS and CDR2 YYNGEE. This CDR3 is 14 amino acids long. In nucleotides, the CDR3 is TGTGCCAGCAGCGTTGTCCCGAACACCGGGGAGCTGTTTTTT. This codes for CASSVVPNTGELFF.

This clone was seen more than once but under ten times. No conserved phenylalanine or tryptophan ends this CDR3, so it is likely a read error. The limits of the CDR3 on the DNA are not certain, so only TCRdb's listed CDR3 is given. The chain links TRBV4-1 to TRBJ1-2; the table's TRBD1 call for D was not verified on the DNA. The CDR3 sequence runs 13 residues, both termini included. CDR1 MGHRA and CDR2 YSYEKL come from the germline V gene. The CDR3 here is CASSQTGTGRIFY.

J is TRBJ1-2 and V is TRBV25-1; no firm D call. The CDR3 sequence is 16 residues long. V lost 2 bases and J lost 8, with 21 bases in between. In germline, CDR1 is MGHDK, CDR2 SYGVNS. As DNA, the CDR3 is TGTGCCAGCAGTGAAACCGCGATCCCCGTCCTAGGGGGCTACACCTTC. The encoded protein is CASSETAIPVLGGYTF.

This clone has a handful of counts. The rearrangement joins TRBV25-1 to TRBJ2-6; D is perhaps TRBD1 (5 bases). With 1 base removed from V and 0 bases from J, the gap between germline ends came to 7 bases. This CDR3 is 16 amino acids long. CDR1 and CDR2 (germline): MGHDK, SYGVNS. The CDR3 coding sequence is TGTGCCAGCAGTGAATGGGGCGGCTCTGGGGCCAACGTCCTGACTTTC. Protein sequence: CASSEWGGSGANVLTF.

The rearrangement uses TRBV30 and TRBJ2-3, with 7 bases identical to TRBD2. The CDR3 consists of 14 residues. V shed 0 bases and J 6 bases; nucleotides not matched to a gene: 6. Looked up from germline, CDR1 is GTSNPN and CDR2 is SVGIG (reference sequence). CDR3 sequence: CAWSVGGGKDTQYF. CDR3 coding DNA: TGTGCCTGGAGTGTGGGCGGGGGTAAGGATACGCAGTATTTT. Supplemented by reference TRBV30 and TRBJ2-3, the full variable domain reads SQTIHQWPATLVQPVGSPLSLECTVEGTSNPNLYWYRQAAGRGLQLLFYSVGIGQISSEVPQNLSASRPQDRQFILSSKKLLLSDSGFYLCAWSVGGGKDTQYFGPGTRLTVL.

This clone showed up just once. V gene TRBV9 combines with J gene TRBJ1-3; D not certain. V lost 4 bases and J 0 bases, leaving 8 bases between the germline ends. The CDR3 contains 14 residues. Germline assignment: CDR1 SGDLS and CDR2 YYNGEE. The CDR3 loop reads CASSHQSSGNTIYF. The CDR3 bases are TGTGCCAGCAGCCACCAGAGCTCTGGAAACACCATATATTTT.

The chain recombines TRBV30 with TRBJ2-7; D is unclear. This CDR3 is built from 12 residues. The germline V and J ends were trimmed by 3 bases and 4 bases, with 10 bases remaining between them. CDR1 is GTSNPN, CDR2 SVGIG, per germline (reference sequence). The CDR3 coding sequence is TGTGCCTGGAGGGTCTCTCGTTACGAGCAGTACTTC. This gives the protein CAWRVSRYEQYF.

This chain uses TRBV7-9 with TRBJ2-7; D ambiguous. V was shortened by 2 bases and J by 9 bases, with 11 bases between the two germline ends. Germline loops: CDR1 SEHNR, CDR2 FQNEAQ (reference sequence). This CDR3 is built from 12 residues. CDR3 in amino acids: CASSLTNAGQYF. In DNA, the CDR3 is TGTGCCAGCAGCTTAACCAACGCCGGGCAGTACTTC.

There are a few counts of this clone. The chain carries TRBV5-1 and TRBJ2-5, with a possible D match to TRBD1 (6 bases). This CDR3 comprises 14 residues. Trimming pared 3 bases from V and 2 bases from J, leaving 11 bases between. Germline CDR1 reads SGHRS; CDR2 reads YFSETQ. CDR3 nucleotides: TGCGCCAGCAGCTCGGACAGAATACAAGAGACCCAGTACTTC. This encodes CASSSDRIQETQYF.

This clone appeared a few times. The chain recombines TRBV4-3 with TRBJ1-1; 8 nucleotides align to TRBD1. Germline V gives CDR1 LGHNA, CDR2 YSLEER. CDR3 size: 17 residues. V lost 3 bases, J lost 1 base, and 10 bases stayed unmatched. The CDR3 bases are TGCGCCAGCAGCCATCCCGGACAGGGCCGAGGGAACACTGAAGCTTTCTTT. The encoded protein is CASSHPGQGRGNTEAFF.

J is TRBJ1-5 and V is TRBV30, with D perhaps matching TRBD1 (5 bases). V was trimmed by 3 bases and J by 3 bases, leaving 15 bases between them. The CDR3 has 15 residues. CDR1 and CDR2 (germline): GTSNPN, SVGIG (reference sequence). The CDR3 here is CAWSEPGRDNQPQHF. The DNA of the CDR3 is TGTGCCTGGAGCGAACCGGGACGTGACAATCAGCCCCAGCATTTT.

This clone was seen more than once but under ten times. This rearrangement joins TRBV6-5 to TRBJ2-7; a possible D gene is TRBD2 (5 bases). V was cut by 2 bases and J by 1 base, with 15 bases left in between. CDR3 length equals 16 residues. Germline V lookup: CDR1 MNHEY, CDR2 SVGAGI. This CDR3 reads CASSYSFSGASYEQYF. The DNA of the CDR3 is TGTGCCAGCAGTTACAGTTTCAGCGGAGCTTCCTACGAGCAGTACTTC.

The rearrangement uses TRBV18 and TRBJ2-5; 7 bases map to TRBD1. Germline V lookup: CDR1 KGHSH, CDR2 LQKENI. The CDR3 runs to 15 residues. Trimming took 3 bases from V and 5 from J; bases not matched to a gene: 9. CDR3 loop: CASSPRTGSGETQYF. The DNA of the CDR3 is TGTGCCAGCTCACCTCGGACAGGATCGGGCGAGACCCAGTACTTC.

This clone was seen more than once but under ten times. V is TRBV4-1 and J is TRBJ2-5; a weak D match, TRBD2 (6 bases). CDR1 and CDR2 (germline): MGHRA, YSYEKL. The CDR3 contains 16 residues. Trimming removed 4 bases at V and 5 bases at J, with 20 bases between. The CDR3 DNA sequence: TGCGCCAGCAGCCCGGAGGGTAGGGGCGGCGGGGAGACCCAGTACTTC. Translation gives CASSPEGRGGGETQYF.

This rearrangement joins TRBV7-9 to TRBJ1-1; D unresolved. CDR3 size: 14 residues. V lost 1 base and J lost 2, with 8 bases in between. Germline-derived CDR1 and CDR2 are SEHNR and FQNEAQ (reference sequence). The CDR3 is CASSLGGTNTEAFF. CDR3 DNA sequence: TGTGCCAGCAGCTTAGGTGGCACTAACACTGAAGCTTTCTTT.

Only a few counts were recorded for this clone. The chain is built from TRBV27 and TRBJ2-7; 12 nucleotides align to TRBD1. The CDR3 has 15 residues. Looked up from germline, CDR1 is MNHEY and CDR2 is SMNVEV (reference sequence). The ends lost 6 bases at V and 5 bases at J; junction bases unmatched: 8. The chain's CDR3 is CASSAPGQGANEQYF. The DNA of the CDR3 is TGTGCCAGCAGCGCCCCGGGACAGGGGGCAAACGAGCAGTACTTC.

This clone was seen a handful of times. This chain uses TRBV15 with TRBJ2-7, with 8 bases identical to TRBD2. Germline V gene lookup returns CDR1 LNHNV and CDR2 YYDKDF (reference sequence). The CDR3 runs to 19 residues. The V gene end was trimmed by 11 bases and the J gene end by 4 bases; junction bases not matched to a gene: 28. CDR3 nucleotide sequence: TGTGCCCATCACCGCGTCCTCCGGGGACTAGGCGGGAATGGGTACGAGCAGTACTTC. As protein: CAHHRVLRGLGGNGYEQYF.

This chain uses TRBV5-6 with TRBJ1-4; D is undetermined. Per germline, CDR1 SGHDT and CDR2 YYEEEE. V lost 2 bases and J lost 8, with 16 bases in between. CDR3 length: 15 residues. CDR3 region: CASSFRKGAREKLFF. The CDR3 bases are TGTGCCAGCAGCTTCCGGAAGGGCGCGCGAGAAAAACTGTTTTTT.